Listed here are 20 T cell receptor beta chains from one sample, sequenced in a study of regulatory T cells in long-lasting Graves disease. Both iRepertoire HTBI primers and Arm-PCR of CDR3 regions were used to build the TCR beta libraries. Each CDR3 protein is one row after TCRdb ran MiXCR on the multiplex PCR reads. The data hold 680,000 or so distinct CDR3 sequences, with under 20% observed a single time. Time point in this sample: newly diagnosed GD, antithyroid drugs for less than 3 months. With RNA extracted from PBMCs as input, the TCR library was made. The sample was also linked to a second study, of T cells in Graves' hyperthyroidism and ophthalmopathy.

The sequencing here drew on peripheral blood mononuclear cells (PBMCs), taken at new diagnosis, from a patient treated with antithyroid drugs. All receptors come from a woman under 40 with Graves disease.

This clonotype showed up many times. The chain recombines TRBV6-1 with TRBJ1-1, with D perhaps TRBD1 (5 bases). CDR1 and CDR2 (germline): MNHNS, SASEGT. V was clipped by 6 bases and J by 5 bases, with 13 bases between them. CDR3 length: 13 amino acids. The CDR3 DNA is TGTGCCAGCAGGTTCAGGGAGTTTACTGAAGCTTTCTTT. Protein sequence: CASRFREFTEAFF.

The table lists this clonotype with a few counts. The rearrangement links TRBV15 to TRBJ2-2; 8 bases align to TRBD2. Germline loops: CDR1 LNHNV, CDR2 YYDKDF (reference sequence). V was pared by 0 bases and J by 3 bases, with 6 bases of the junction left unmatched. The CDR3 extends over 17 amino acids. The CDR3 reads CATSREGSGIHTGELFF. In DNA, the CDR3 is TGTGCCACCAGCAGAGAAGGTAGCGGGATACACACCGGGGAGCTGTTTTTT.

Note on this clonotype: Because the CDR3 is missing its conserved closing phenylalanine or tryptophan, this is likely a read error. CDR3 nucleotides: TGTGCCAGCAGGGCCTCCTTCGGCGGGAGGTCCCATGAGCAGTTCTAC. Protein: CASRASFGGRSHEQFY. This chain joins TRBV6-1 and TRBJ2-1; TRBD2 matches 8 bases. The CDR3 consists of 16 residues. The germline V gene has CDR1 MNHNS and CDR2 SASEGT. V shed 6 bases, J shed 8 bases, and the junction held 15 bases outside the gene matches.

This clonotype appeared many times. V is TRBV6-2 or TRBV6-3 and J is TRBJ2-6; D uncertain. V dropped 2 bases and J dropped 0 bases, with 8 bases sitting between them. This CDR3 contains 16 residues. Germline values: CDR1 MNHEY, CDR2 SVGEGT. The CDR3 region is CASSYRASSGANVLTF. The CDR3 DNA sequence: TGTGCCAGCAGTTACAGGGCTAGCTCTGGGGCCAACGTCCTGACTTTC.

This clonotype has a count of ten or more. The chain carries TRBV5-1 and TRBJ2-2, with no clear D. This CDR3 comprises 15 residues. The V end lost 0 bases, the J end lost 6 bases, and 12 bases lay between the germline ends. Per the germline V gene, CDR1 is SGHRS and CDR2 is YFSETQ. CDR3 loop: CASSLEASASGELFF. In DNA form, the CDR3 reads TGCGCCAGCAGCTTGGAGGCCTCGGCATCCGGGGAGCTGTTTTTT.

With respect to this clonotype: Lacking the conserved final phenylalanine or tryptophan, this CDR3 likely reflects a read error. This chain joins TRBV7-2 and TRBJ2-7; TRBD1 matches 10 bases. Per the germline V gene, CDR1 is SGHTA and CDR2 is FQGNSA. This CDR3 region has 17 residues. V gave up 5 bases and J gave up 1 base; unmatched junction bases: 11. The CDR3, as DNA: TGTGCCAGCAGCAGAGGGACAGGGGCCTTTAATTCCTACGAGCAGTACTCC. Encoded protein: CASSRGTGAFNSYEQYS.

About this clonotype itself: Germline and junction disagree at one end, which may indicate a read error. V and J are TRBV7-9 and TRBJ1-1; no clear D. This CDR3 is built from 15 residues. Germline CDR1 and CDR2: SEHNR and FQNEAQ (reference sequence). Written as DNA, the CDR3 is TGCGCCAGCAGCCCCGGACTGGAAATGAACACTGAAGCTTTCTTT. This translates into CASSPGLEMNTEAFF.

This clonotype was counted ten times or more. V gene TRBV11-2 combines with J gene TRBJ2-2; D ambiguous. Germline V gene lookup returns CDR1 SGHAT and CDR2 FQNNGV. Trimming took off 4 bases at V and 10 bases at J, with 10 bases between the two ends. This CDR3 region has 12 residues. In nucleotides, the CDR3 is TGTGCCAGCAGCTCCGAGTTCTTGGAGCTGTTTTTT. Amino acid sequence: CASSSEFLELFF. Looking up the rest from reference TRBV11-2 and TRBJ2-2 gives the full variable domain: EAGVAQSPRYKIIEKRQSVAFWCNPISGHATLYWYQQILGQGPKLLIQFQNNGVVDDSQLPKDRFSAERLKGVDSTLKIQPAKLEDSAVYLCASSSEFLELFFGEGSRLTVL.

This clonotype showed up many times. This chain connects TRBV9 to TRBJ2-5; either TRBD1 or TRBD2 may fit D (6 bases each). The CDR3 extends over 15 amino acids. V was pared by 3 bases and J by 3 bases, with 15 bases between. Germline values: CDR1 SGDLS, CDR2 YYNGEE. The CDR3, as DNA: TGTGCCAGCAGCGCCGAGGGGGGATCCAAAGAGACCCAGTACTTC. This encodes CASSAEGGSKETQYF. Drawing the rest from reference TRBV9 and TRBJ2-5, the complete variable domain is DSGVTQTPKHLITATGQRVTLRCSPRSGDLSVYWYQQSLDQGLQFLIQYYNGEERAKGNILERFSAQQFPDLHSELNLSSLELGDSALYFCASSAEGGSKETQYFGPGTRLLVL.

This clonotype was seen many times. Here the CDR3 reads CASSQAWEGNGQFF. For the CDR3, the DNA is TGTGCCAGCAGCCAAGCCTGGGAGGGCAACGGGCAGTTCTTC. The J gene is TRBJ2-1, the V gene TRBV3-1; 7 bases fit TRBD2. Trimming took 1 base from V and 12 from J; bases not matched to a gene: 9. Germline V gene sequence: CDR1 LGHDT, CDR2 YNNKEL (reference sequence). The CDR3 totals 14 residues.

This chain joins TRBV11-3 and TRBJ2-1, with 7 nucleotides matching TRBD2. This CDR3 comprises 16 residues. In germline, CDR1 is SGHNT, CDR2 YENEEA. With 5 bases clipped from V and 6 bases from J, the junction kept 13 bases outside the gene matches. The CDR3 DNA reads TGTGCCAGCAGCCCTGTAGGCGGGAGCGTCCTCAATGAGCAGTTCTTC. It encodes CASSPVGGSVLNEQFF.

This clonotype was observed a few times. The junction shows a germline mismatch at one end, possibly a read error. The chain combines TRBV5-1 with TRBJ1-5; the D is unclear. The V gene's germline CDR1 is SGHRS and CDR2 YFSETQ. The CDR3 loop spans 15 amino acids. The CDR3 DNA is TGTGCCAGCAGCTTGGTCGCAGTCGGCAATCAGCCCCAGCATTTT. Translating it yields CASSLVAVGNQPQHF.

This clonotype was seen many times. The J gene is TRBJ1-4, the V gene TRBV27; no reliable D call. The V end lost 2 bases, the J end lost 5 bases, and 12 bases lay between the germline ends. This CDR3 region has 15 residues. Looked up from germline, CDR1 is MNHEY and CDR2 is SMNVEV (reference sequence). CDR3 in amino acids: CASSLIKRENEKLFF. DNA for the CDR3: TGTGCCAGCAGTTTAATAAAGAGGGAGAATGAAAAACTGTTTTTT.

This clonotype was recorded a few times. V gene TRBV28 combines with J gene TRBJ2-5; D assignment may be TRBD1 or TRBD2 (5 bases each). The V and J ends lost 4 bases and 5 bases respectively, with 17 bases between them. Germline loops: CDR1 MDHEN, CDR2 SYDVKM. The CDR3 totals 15 residues. The CDR3 region is CASSSRDPGEETQYF. CDR3 coding DNA: TGTGCCAGCAGTTCCCGGGACCCCGGGGAGGAGACCCAGTACTTC. The variable domain in full, with the rest retrieved from reference TRBV28 and TRBJ2-5, is DVKVTQSSRYLVKRTGEKVFLECVQDMDHENMFWYRQDPGLGLRLIYFSYDVKMKEKGDIPEGYSVSREKKERFSLILESASTNQTSMYLCASSSRDPGEETQYFGPGTRLLVL.

This clonotype was found many times. V is TRBV6-2 or TRBV6-3 and J is TRBJ1-5, with a tentative D call TRBD1 (6 bases). CDR1 is MNHEY and CDR2 is SVGEGT in the germline V gene. This CDR3 spans 13 amino acids. Deletions cut 7 bases from V and 6 bases from J, with 13 bases between. The CDR3 region is CASKATGPQPQHF. In DNA form, the CDR3 reads TGTGCCAGCAAGGCTACAGGGCCTCAGCCCCAGCATTTT.

This clonotype occurred many times. The CDR3 protein is CASSQLLGGVYEQYF. The DNA of the CDR3 is TGTGCCAGCAGCCAACTTTTAGGTGGTGTCTACGAGCAGTACTTC. The V call is TRBV7-2, the J call TRBJ2-7; D unclear. This CDR3 is 15 amino acids long. CDR1 and CDR2 (germline): SGHTA, FQGNSA. Trimming shortened V by 5 bases and J by 3 bases, and 17 bases separated the two germline ends.

This clonotype is a singleton in its sample. The chain carries TRBV2 and TRBJ2-7; TRBD1 aligns across 7 bases. The CDR3 loop spans 15 amino acids. V lost 8 bases to trimming and J lost 0 bases; unmatched junction nucleotides: 10. Germline values: CDR1 SNHLY, CDR2 FYNNEI. The CDR3 DNA sequence: TGTGCCAGCGGGAAAGGACAGGCGATCTCCTACGAGCAGTACTTC. As protein: CASGKGQAISYEQYF. Full variable domain (outside the CDR3, taken from reference TRBV2 and TRBJ2-7): EPEVTQTPSHQVTQMGQEVILRCVPISNHLYFYWYRQILGQKVEFLVSFYNNEISEKSEIFDDQFSVERPDGSNFTLKIRSTKLEDSAMYFCASGKGQAISYEQYFGPGTRLTVT.

This clonotype was recorded at least ten times. This chain links TRBV27 with TRBJ2-1; D gene uncertain. CDR3 size: 16 residues. The V gene lost 7 bases and the J gene lost 9 bases, with 25 bases spanning the gap. Germline assignment: CDR1 MNHEY and CDR2 SMNVEV (reference sequence). CDR3 residues: CASTHKGGRYVSEQFF. In DNA, the CDR3 is TGTGCCAGCACCCACAAGGGCGGACGCTACGTGTCTGAGCAGTTCTTC.

In this sample, this clonotype turned up a few times. The gene calls are TRBV28 and TRBJ2-1; 7 nucleotides line up with TRBD1. The CDR3 is made up of 14 amino acids. Germline-derived CDR1 and CDR2 are MDHEN and SYDVKM. The V and J ends lost 6 bases and 10 bases, in that order; junction bases with no gene match: 12. The chain's CDR3 is CASSLQGPIVEQFF. The DNA for the CDR3 is TGTGCCAGCAGCCTACAGGGGCCGATTGTCGAGCAGTTCTTC.

J is TRBJ1-4 and V is TRBV10-3; TRBD1 is a possible D gene (6 bases). V was trimmed by 6 bases and J by 4 bases, leaving 12 bases between them. The CDR3 has 14 residues. Germline V gene lookup returns CDR1 ENHRY and CDR2 SYGVKD. Here the CDR3 DNA reads TGTGCCATCAGAGCCGACAGGATTAATGAAAAACTGTTTTTT. This translates into CAIRADRINEKLFF.